Listed below are T cell receptor beta chains from one sample, sequenced in a study of shared clonotypes between healthy human individuals. The table came from immunoSEQ multiplex PCR; TCRdb's copy has only in-frame clones and leaves some out. The sample lists millions of clones, just over 90% occurring once. What was sequenced was naive CD4+ T cells sorted from blood. Receptors originate from a man aged 18-30 years in good health. Each CDR3 is given with its conserved first and last residue. A D gene is named only where the DNA matches it firmly. Clone sizes are given selectively: once, few, many, or a class where the clone is expanded.

V gene	D gene	J gene	clone size	CDR3 DNA	CDR3 protein
TRBV10-3	TRBD1	TRBJ1-1	-	TGTGCCATCAGTGATGGGGACAGGCTGAACACTGAAGCTTTCTTT	CAISDGDRLNTEAFF
TRBV28	-	TRBJ1-2	once	TGTGCCAGCAGCCCAGCTGACTATGGCTACACCTTC	CASSPADYGYTF
TRBV5-1	-	TRBJ2-1	-	TGCGCCAGCAGCCCCGTTGCCTACAATGAGCAGTTCTTC	CASSPVAYNEQFF
TRBV10-3	-	TRBJ1-5	-	TGTGCCATCAGTGAGGGGCCCCAACAGCCCCAGCATTTT	CAISEGPQQPQHF
TRBV9	-	TRBJ1-1	few	TGTGCCAGCAGCCCTAGCCAGGGCGTAGGGACTGAAGCTTTCTTT	CASSPSQGVGTEAFF
TRBV6-5	-	TRBJ1-4	-	TGTGCCAGCAGTTACTCGGGTCGTAAAGAACTCGAAAAACTGTTTTTT	CASSYSGRKELEKLFF
TRBV29-1	-	TRBJ2-5	-	TGCAGCGTTGAAGTGGGCGGGAACTTC	CSVEVGGNF
TRBV18	-	TRBJ2-5	-	TGTGCCAGCTCACCACCGAAGCGGTACCAAGAGACCCAGTACTTC	CASSPPKRYQETQYF
TRBV27	-	TRBJ2-3	-	TGTGCCAGCAGTTTGGTGGCCCTCACAGATACGCAGTATTTT	CASSLVALTDTQYF
TRBV28	-	TRBJ2-1	-	TGTGCCAGCAGTTCCCACAGGGTAGGTGAGCAGTTCTTC	CASSSHRVGEQFF